The present T cell receptor (beta chain) was sequenced within a study of cytomegalovirus exposure and HLA in healthy donors. Study details: Per a later analysis, the roughly 700 first-cohort and 100 to 150 validation repertoires shared one platform.

Remarks on this clone: What it binds is unknown.

The study, taken as a whole, reports: Cytomegalovirus association was listed for under 200 TCR beta chains. It was found in a later analysis that first-cohort TCR clusters tended to co-occur in the 120 validation repertoires.

This CDR3 is 14 amino acids long. Trimming took 6 bases from V and 1 from J; bases not matched to a gene: 4. Germline CDR1 and CDR2: MNHEY and SVGAGI. This table comes from immunoSEQ multiplex PCR, and its TCRdb copy is limited to in-frame clones, with some not included. The repertoire holds about 82,000 clones, 85% to 95% seen once, with roughly 0.62% in the top ten. V and J are TRBV6-5 and TRBJ1-1; 8 bases are a match to TRBD1. This clonotype originated in a man between 18 and 29 years old in good health and CMV-seronegative. The specimen was PBMCs. This CDR3 reads CASSQGTGNTEAFF. The CDR3 coding sequence is TGTGCCAGCAGCCAAGGGACAGGGAACACTGAAGCTTTCTTT.